This TCR beta chain was sequenced in a study of blood T cell repertoires in COVID-19. Across the study: Researchers got acute and convalescent COVID-19 samples from the United States, Italy and Spain. Nucleic acid was either cDNA or gDNA, and it came from T cells, B-cell-depleted T cells, or PBMCs.

Methods used by the authors: Counts of nucleated cells, estimated from reference gene primer amplification, were obtained. Profiling relied on immunoSEQ multiplex PCR, and the TCRdb table lists in-frame clones only, not all of them. V, J and clone size were drawn from that table, and D and trimming were deduced from the DNA. Among approximately 210,000 clones, 84% were seen once, and the ten largest hold less than 20%. Germline lookup yields CDR1 SNHLY and CDR2 FYNNEI. The length of the CDR3 is 13 residues. V gave up 4 bases and J gave up 9 bases; unmatched junction bases: 5. This clonotype was sampled from a human donor in a cohort sampled during active COVID-19. This chain joins TRBV2 and TRBJ1-5, with 8 bases lining up with TRBD1. Sequenced input: peripheral blood. CDR3 sequence reads: CASSVQGVPPQHF. In DNA, the CDR3 is TGTGCCAGCAGTGTACAGGGGGTTCCGCCCCAGCATTTT.